These 30 T cell receptor beta chains were all obtained from the same sample, sequenced in a study of metastatic and nonmetastatic thyroid tumors. Patients underwent thyroid surgery, and none had received any treatment before it. MiXCR re-clonotyped the PCR reads for TCRdb. The data show some 86,000 clones, around 13% seen once. Sequenced material: tumor tissue. Every receptor here comes from a female donor with papillary thyroid cancer or a benign thyroid nodule (not recorded which). Some clones in this sample may be carry-over from other donors' samples.

The CDR3 reads CASSQMAGLADTQYF. DNA of the CDR3: TGTGCCAGCAGCCAAATGGCGGGCCTGGCAGATACGCAGTATTTT. The chain employs TRBV14 and TRBJ2-3; maybe TRBD2 (5 bases). Germline loops: CDR1 SGHDN, CDR2 FVKESK. The CDR3 covers 15 residues. Trimming left V 2 bases short and J 4 bases short, with 13 bases between.

This clone occurred many times. V is TRBV20-1 and J is TRBJ1-2, with 7 bases aligning to TRBD1. Unmatched junction bases numbered 12, after V lost 3 bases and J lost 2 bases. The germline V gene encodes CDR1 DFQATT and CDR2 SNEGSKA (reference sequence). The CDR3 covers 16 residues. The CDR3 nucleotides read TGCAGTGCTAGCGGGGAGGGGGCAGGGTCGAACTATGGCTACACCTTC. Translated: CSASGEGAGSNYGYTF.

This clone was observed many times. V gene TRBV6-1 combines with J gene TRBJ1-2, with 10 nucleotides matching TRBD1. The CDR3 spans 17 residues. CDR1 and CDR2 from the germline V gene are MNHNS and SASEGT. J gave up 8 bases and V 5 bases, and 17 bases lay outside the gene matches. CDR3: CASSFVVQGTGVGGYTF. The DNA of the CDR3 is TGTGCCAGCAGTTTCGTCGTGCAAGGGACAGGGGTCGGAGGCTACACCTTC.

A word on this clone: One base away lies a much larger clone, so this may be a sequencing read error. The chain links TRBV19 to TRBJ1-6; 8 nucleotides match TRBD1. V lost 5 bases, J lost 13 bases, and 10 bases stayed unmatched. This CDR3 is 14 amino acids long. The germline V gene encodes CDR1 LNHDA and CDR2 SQIVND (reference sequence). CDR3 nucleotides: TGTGCCAGTAGTTCGCAGGGGGCGGATTGTCCCCTCCACTTT. This encodes CASSSQGADCPLHF.

Ten or more counts support this clone. The rearrangement joins TRBV11-3 to TRBJ1-3; D ambiguous. From germline, CDR1 is SGHNT and CDR2 YENEEA. The CDR3 extends over 16 amino acids. The germline V and J ends were trimmed by 0 bases and 3 bases, with 12 bases remaining between them. The CDR3 DNA reads TGTGCCAGCAGCTTAGATCCCCCCAAGGGTGGAAACACCATATATTTT. It yields the protein CASSLDPPKGGNTIYF.

This clone was seen ten or more times. Here the CDR3 omits its conserved ending phenylalanine or tryptophan, so a read error is the likely source. The limits of the CDR3 on the DNA are not certain, so only TCRdb's listed CDR3 is given. This chain links TRBV9 with TRBJ2-7. Germline CDR1 and CDR2: SGDLS and YYNGEE. Termini included, the CDR3 measures 8 amino acids. CDR3 loop: CASSALFT.

This clone was counted many times. This chain links TRBV2 with TRBJ2-5, with 8 bases lining up with TRBD1. Germline V lookup: CDR1 SNHLY, CDR2 FYNNEI. The CDR3 is 13 residues long. The junction had 0 bases not matched to a gene; V was cut back by 4 bases and J by 2 bases. CDR3 protein: CASSGDRQETQYF. Here the CDR3 DNA reads TGTGCCAGCAGTGGGGACAGGCAAGAGACCCAGTACTTC.

This clone has ten or more counts. The chain has TRBV12-3 or TRBV12-4 and TRBJ2-5; possible D gene TRBD2, 6 bases. Trimming shortened V by 2 bases and J by 2 bases, and 12 bases separated the two germline ends. CDR3 length: 15 residues. The DNA of the CDR3 is TGTGCCAGCAGTTTAAGTAATAGCGGACAAGAGACCCAGTACTTC. Translating it yields CASSLSNSGQETQYF.

This clone has ten or more counts. The rearrangement links TRBV2 to TRBJ1-3; D gene ambiguous. Per the germline V gene, CDR1 is SNHLY and CDR2 is FYNNEI. The CDR3 is made up of 14 amino acids. V was shortened by 1 base and J by 7 bases, with 11 bases between the two germline ends. The CDR3 DNA follows: TGTGCCAGCAGTGAAGATTCCCACAAGAACACCATATATTTT. Protein product: CASSEDSHKNTIYF.

Ten or more counts support this clone. In the same sample, other DNA sequences code for this CDR3. This chain links TRBV18 with TRBJ1-2; D unresolved. CDR1 and CDR2 (germline): KGHSH, LQKENI. The CDR3 totals 12 residues. The V and J ends lost 3 bases and 8 bases respectively, with 10 bases between them. The CDR3 DNA reads TGTGCCAGCTCACCCGGAGCCGAGGGCTACACCTTC. Translation gives CASSPGAEGYTF.

There are many counts of this clone. The same CDR3 arises from other DNA sequences in this sample as well. The gene calls are TRBV10-1 and TRBJ2-3; tentative D call: TRBD2 (5 bases). V lost 5 bases, J lost 0 bases, and 12 bases lay in between. This CDR3 region has 15 residues. Per the germline V gene, CDR1 is WNHNN and CDR2 is SYGVQD (reference sequence). Here the CDR3 reads CASSHSGASTDTQYF. The CDR3 nucleotides read TGCGCCAGCAGTCACAGCGGAGCTAGCACAGATACGCAGTATTTT.

V usage is TRBV7-6 and J usage is TRBJ2-7; 12 positions match TRBD2. The CDR3 length is 17 residues. Trimming took 1 base from V and 5 from J; bases not matched to a gene: 9. Germline V gives CDR1 SGHVS, CDR2 FNYEAQ. The CDR3 DNA reads TGTGCCAGCAGCTTAGTGTTGACTAGCGGGAGCCCCCACGAGCAGTACTTC. Protein: CASSLVLTSGSPHEQYF. Using reference TRBV7-6 and TRBJ2-7 for the parts outside the CDR3, the full variable domain is GAGVSQSPRYKVTKRGQDVALRCDPISGHVSLYWYRQALGQGPEFLTYFNYEAQQDKSGLPNDRFSAERPEGSISTLTIQRTEQRDSAMYRCASSLVLTSGSPHEQYFGPGTRLTVT.

This clone came up many times. The chain joins TRBV10-2 to TRBJ2-3; 11 positions agree with TRBD2. The CDR3 contains 14 residues. The V segment lost 5 bases and the J segment 3 bases; nucleotides outside the gene matches: 1. CDR1 is WSHSY, CDR2 SAAADI, per germline. DNA for the CDR3: TGCGCCAGCAGTCTAGCGGGAGGTACAGATACGCAGTATTTT. This translates into CASSLAGGTDTQYF.

The rearrangement links TRBV2 to TRBJ2-1, with D possibly matching TRBD2 (6 bases). The germline V gene has CDR1 SNHLY and CDR2 FYNNEI. The CDR3 is 13 residues long. The V end was cut by 6 bases, the J end by 10 bases, with 16 bases between. CDR3 in amino acids: CASSTPVLAEQFF. Here the CDR3 DNA reads TGTGCCAGCAGCACACCGGTACTAGCCGAGCAGTTCTTC.

The rearrangement uses TRBV12-3 or TRBV12-4 and TRBJ2-7; no reliable D call. The CDR3 sequence is 12 residues long. V was clipped by 3 bases and J by 5 bases, with 8 bases between them. The CDR3 DNA is TGTGCCAGCAGTTTCTGGTCCGACGAGCAGTACTTC. It yields the protein CASSFWSDEQYF.

This clone was detected ten times or more. The CDR3 sequence is CASGLGNTIYF. In DNA, the CDR3 is TGTGCTAGTGGTTTGGGAAACACCATATATTTT. V usage is TRBV12-5 and J usage is TRBJ1-3; unclear D gene. The V end was cut by 1 base, the J end by 5 bases, with 0 bases between. The CDR3 totals 11 residues. Germline CDR1 LGHNT, CDR2 FRNRAP.

This clone was picked up many times. This chain links TRBV15 with TRBJ1-5; D not certain. Germline CDR1 reads LNHNV; CDR2 reads YYDKDF (reference sequence). This CDR3 is 15 amino acids long. Trimming left V 0 bases short and J 3 bases short, with 9 bases between. The CDR3 reads CATSRDGRYNQPQHF. The CDR3 bases are TGTGCCACCAGCAGAGACGGACGGTACAATCAGCCCCAGCATTTT.

There are a few counts of this clone. CDR3 in amino acids: CASSPHRTGTGTEAFF. The CDR3 coding sequence is TGTGCCAGCAGCCCCCACCGGACAGGGACGGGAACTGAAGCTTTCTTT. This sequence joins TRBV14 and TRBJ1-1, with TRBD1 identical over 8 bases. V lost 4 bases and J lost 5; bases outside the gene matches: 12. This CDR3 is 16 amino acids long. Germline V gene sequence: CDR1 SGHDN, CDR2 FVKESK.

This clone has ten or more counts. The chain joins TRBV5-6 to TRBJ1-5, with 7 nucleotides matching TRBD1. The CDR3 runs 14 residues. The germline V gene encodes CDR1 SGHDT and CDR2 YYEEEE. With V trimmed by 0 bases and J by 8 bases, 5 bases remained unmatched. For the CDR3, the DNA is TGTGCCAGCAGCTTGGGGCAGGGGGTGAAGCCCCAGCATTTT. Translating gives CASSLGQGVKPQHF.

At least ten counts were recorded for this clone. The rearrangement joins TRBV29-1 to TRBJ1-4, with TRBD1 matching 9 bases. V lost 7 bases, J lost 7 bases, and 4 bases stayed unmatched. From germline, CDR1 is SQVTM and CDR2 ANQGSEA. The CDR3 consists of 12 residues. CDR3 in DNA: TGCAGCGCGGGGACAGGGAGTGAAAAACTGTTTTTT. This gives the protein CSAGTGSEKLFF.

In this sample, this clone turned up many times. The chain links TRBV5-1 to TRBJ2-7; 12 bases agree with TRBD2. V lost 4 bases and J lost 5; bases outside the gene matches: 10. The CDR3 runs to 16 residues. Germline V lookup: CDR1 SGHRS, CDR2 YFSETQ. The DNA for the CDR3 is TGCGCCAGCAGCACCCTAGCGGGAGGGCCAGGGAACGAGCAGTACTTC. This translates into CASSTLAGGPGNEQYF. Variable domain in full (rest from reference TRBV5-1 and TRBJ2-7): KAGVTQTPRYLIKTRGQQVTLSCSPISGHRSVSWYQQTPGQGLQFLFEYFSETQRNKGNFPGRFSGRQFSNSRSEMNVSTLELGDSALYLCASSTLAGGPGNEQYFGPGTRLTVT.

This clone was counted between two and nine times. A read error may be the cause here, since a much bigger clone is one base away. This sequence joins TRBV7-2 and TRBJ1-2, with unresolved D. The CDR3 sequence is 12 residues long. Germline loops: CDR1 SGHTA, CDR2 FQGNSA. Trimming left V 5 bases short and J 10 bases short, with 14 bases between. The CDR3 DNA reads TGTGCCAGCAGCCCATCAAGGGAGGTCTACACCTTC. This codes for CASSPSREVYTF.

This clone occurred a few times. A read error may explain this, as a much larger clone is one base away. Other DNA sequences in this specimen translate into the identical CDR3. The chain has TRBV12-3 or TRBV12-4 and TRBJ1-5, with unresolved D. The V end was cut by 3 bases, the J end by 6 bases, with 6 bases between. The CDR3 is made up of 12 amino acids. CDR3 DNA sequence: TGTGCCAGCAGTTTCGGCCCTCAGCCCCAGCATTTT. Its protein product is CASSFGPQPQHF.

This clone was counted many times. This specimen includes other DNA sequences encoding the same CDR3. V is TRBV5-1 and J is TRBJ2-5; D unclear. CDR1 is SGHRS and CDR2 is YFSETQ in the germline V gene. The CDR3 is 12 residues long. Trimming removed 0 bases from V and 1 base from J, with 1 base in between. The DNA for the CDR3 is TGCGCCAGCAGCTTGGCCCAAGAGACCCAGTACTTC. Translation: CASSLAQETQYF.

On this clone: One base away lies a much larger clone, so this may be a sequencing read error. The chain links TRBV7-9 to TRBJ1-5; D gene unclear. The ends were cut back, 5 bases at V and 5 bases at J, with 10 bases in the middle. This CDR3 is 13 amino acids long. The germline gives CDR1 SEHNR, CDR2 FQNEAQ (reference sequence). CDR3 nucleotides: TGTGCCAGCAGCCTCTGGAGCGATCAGCCCCAGCATTTT. Amino acids: CASSLWSDQPQHF.

This clone was counted ten times or more. The gene calls are TRBV7-2 and TRBJ2-7; D is ambiguous. V lost 2 bases and J 4 bases, leaving 9 bases between the germline ends. Per germline, CDR1 SGHTA and CDR2 FQGNSA. The CDR3 covers 13 residues. CDR3 amino acids: CASSLKASYEQYF. The DNA of the CDR3 is TGTGCCAGCAGCTTAAAAGCAAGTTACGAGCAGTACTTC.

The rearrangement links TRBV11-2 to TRBJ2-7; perhaps TRBD1 as D (6 bases). Trimming shortened V by 7 bases and J by 4 bases, and 20 bases separated the two germline ends. CDR1 is SGHAT and CDR2 is FQNNGV in the germline V gene. The CDR3 totals 15 residues. For the CDR3, the DNA is TGTGCCAGCAAACAAGGGGGTGCCGCCCAATACGAGCAGTACTTC. Its protein product is CASKQGGAAQYEQYF.

Remarks on this clone: A read error may explain this, as a much larger clone is one base away. In this CDR3 the conserved last residue, phenylalanine or tryptophan, is missing, so a read error is likely. The V call is TRBV12-3 or TRBV12-4, the J call TRBJ2-5, with D possibly being TRBD1 (6 bases). V shed 3 bases and J shed 2 bases, with 10 bases lying between them. This CDR3 is 14 amino acids long. The CDR3 bases are TGTGCCAGCAGTTTGGACAGATTTCAAGAGACCCAGTACTTA. It yields the protein CASSLDRFQETQYL.

This clone has a count of ten or more. The sample has other DNA sequences that encode this CDR3 too. The CDR3 sequence is CSARDFNEQFF. The CDR3 DNA follows: TGCAGTGCCCGGGACTTCAATGAGCAGTTCTTC. V and J are TRBV20-1 and TRBJ2-1; a weak D match, TRBD2 (6 bases). Germline CDR1 and CDR2: DFQATT and SNEGSKA (reference sequence). The V gene lost 6 bases and the J gene lost 6 bases, with 9 bases spanning the gap. The CDR3 contains 11 residues.

V gene TRBV5-1 combines with J gene TRBJ2-1, with 14 bases lining up with TRBD2. The CDR3 has 16 residues. Germline assignment: CDR1 SGHRS and CDR2 YFSETQ. V trimming: 4 bases; J trimming: 9 bases; junction bases outside the gene matches: 9. CDR3 nucleotide sequence: TGCGCCAGCAGCCCTGGGACTAGCGGGAGAGTTTTTGAGCAGTTCTTC. Protein sequence: CASSPGTSGRVFEQFF.